The 25 T cell receptor beta chains reported below all come from one sample, sequenced in a study of blood T cell repertoires in COVID-19 (dated by TCRdb to 2020 to 2022). Libraries came from the immunoSEQ multiplex PCR assay. Drawn from immuneACCESS, this table holds only the in-frame rearrangements with V and J called that TCRdb kept. Clones are partly lost; checked studies trace under half to an unresolved V gene and leave the rest unexplained. The sample table records over 100,000 clones; around four fifths of these occur just once. The top ten clonotypes cover approximately 7.9% of the sample. The sample taken for sequencing was peripheral blood. The receptors come from a man aged 70-80 years with acute or convalescent COVID-19.

CDR3 nucleotides: TGTGCCAGCTCACCCTCCTCTAGCGCGAACACCGGGGAGCTGTTTTTT. Protein: CASSPSSSANTGELFF. The chain couples TRBV18 to TRBJ2-2, with D possibly being TRBD2 (6 bases). Germline-derived CDR1 and CDR2 are KGHSH and LQKENI. Trimming removed 3 bases from V and 0 bases from J, with 11 bases in between. The CDR3 contains 16 residues.

The chain carries TRBV5-1 and TRBJ2-1; 8 bases match TRBD2. Germline trimming cut 0 bases from V and 10 bases from J; bases unmatched to any gene: 3. The V gene's germline CDR1 is SGHRS and CDR2 YFSETQ. The CDR3 sequence is 13 residues long. The CDR3 loop reads CASSLALAGEQFF. The DNA for the CDR3 is TGCGCCAGCAGCTTGGCTTTAGCGGGGGAGCAGTTCTTC.

This clone was seen once. This rearrangement joins TRBV18 to TRBJ2-6; a possible D gene is TRBD2 (6 bases). The germline V and J ends were trimmed by 6 bases and 0 bases, with 9 bases remaining between them. Germline-derived CDR1 and CDR2 are KGHSH and LQKENI. The CDR3 sequence is 15 residues long. DNA of the CDR3: TGTGCCAGCTCGGCGGGGAGCTCTGGGGCCAACGTCCTGACTTTC. It translates to CASSAGSSGANVLTF.

Note on this clone: This CDR3 fails to terminate in the conserved phenylalanine or tryptophan, so it likely reflects a read error. The DNA is omitted, as the CDR3 cannot be located on it reliably, and the CDR3 follows TCRdb's listing. This sequence joins TRBV28 and TRBJ2-7; the table gives TRBD1 as D, unverified against the DNA. The V gene's germline CDR1 is MDHEN and CDR2 SYDVKM. The CDR3 is 15 amino acids long, termini counted. CDR3 sequence reads: CASSSGGDRGKILGP.

The rearrangement uses TRBV5-4 and TRBJ2-7; 8 nucleotides match TRBD1. The CDR3 totals 13 residues. The J segment lost 2 bases and the V segment lost 4 bases, leaving 2 bases of the junction unmatched. CDR1 and CDR2 from the germline V gene are SGHNT and YYREEE (reference sequence). The CDR3 sequence is CASSRTGTYEQYF. The CDR3 nucleotides are TGTGCCAGCAGCCGGACAGGGACCTACGAGCAGTACTTC.

V is TRBV11-2 and J is TRBJ1-2; maybe TRBD1 (5 bases). Looked up from germline, CDR1 is SGHAT and CDR2 is FQNNGV. The CDR3 extends over 15 amino acids. The V gene lost 7 bases and the J gene lost 4 bases, with 19 bases spanning the gap. CDR3 DNA sequence: TGTGCCAGCACCTCCCTGCTTAGACAGCCCTATGGCTACACCTTC. Translated, it gives CASTSLLRQPYGYTF.

This chain uses TRBV24-1 with TRBJ2-7; 13 bases match TRBD2. In germline, CDR1 is KGHDR, CDR2 SFDVKD. This CDR3 spans 17 amino acids. V was clipped by 0 bases and J by 3 bases; unmatched bases: 4. This CDR3 is CATSDLGGTSGIYEQYF. CDR3 sequence (DNA): TGTGCCACCAGTGATTTGGGTGGGACTAGCGGGATCTACGAGCAGTACTTC.

The chain employs TRBV3-1 (or the pseudogene TRBV3-2) and TRBJ1-1; D gene ambiguous. This CDR3 spans 12 amino acids. The germline gives CDR1 LGHDT, CDR2 YNNKEL (reference sequence). V lost 4 bases and J lost 5, with 8 bases in between. The CDR3 bases are TGTGCCAGCAGCCGCCCGGGGACTGAAGCTTTCTTT. It yields the protein CASSRPGTEAFF.

V usage is TRBV5-4 and J usage is TRBJ2-5, with 12 bases aligning to TRBD2. V dropped 4 bases and J dropped 5; count of bases not matched to a gene: 12. The CDR3 loop spans 17 amino acids. Germline V gives CDR1 SGHNT, CDR2 YYREEE (reference sequence). The CDR3 DNA follows: TGTGCCAGCAGCCCGAAGACTAGCGGGAGCGGTTGGGAGACCCAGTACTTC. This sequence encodes CASSPKTSGSGWETQYF.

The chain combines TRBV2 with TRBJ1-3; 7 nucleotides align to TRBD1. Germline loops: CDR1 SNHLY, CDR2 FYNNEI. Trimming at V came to 7 bases and at J to 2 bases, leaving 2 bases not matched to a gene. The CDR3 covers 13 residues. CDR3 region: CASTGGTGNTIYF. In nucleotides, the CDR3 is TGTGCCAGCACAGGGGGAACTGGAAACACCATATATTTT.

V usage is TRBV20-1 and J usage is TRBJ1-6; D might be TRBD1 (6 bases). CDR3 length equals 14 residues. The V end was cut by 3 bases, the J end by 4 bases, with 10 bases between. Germline values: CDR1 DFQATT, CDR2 SNEGSKA (reference sequence). The CDR3 spells CSASIGQYNSPLHF. CDR3 nucleotides: TGCAGTGCTAGTATAGGACAGTATAATTCACCCCTCCACTTT.

The chain joins TRBV7-3 to TRBJ1-1; no firm D call. In germline, CDR1 is SGHTA, CDR2 FQGTGA. V was trimmed by 5 bases and J by 10 bases, leaving 17 bases between them. There are 13 residues in the CDR3. The CDR3 region is CASSQDNRGGAFF. In DNA, the CDR3 is TGTGCCAGCAGCCAAGACAATCGTGGAGGAGCTTTCTTT.

This clone was recorded once. The J gene is TRBJ1-1, the V gene TRBV11-3, with 7 bases fitting TRBD1. With V trimmed by 5 bases and J by 2 bases, 14 bases remained unmatched. The germline V gene has CDR1 SGHNT and CDR2 YENEEA. The CDR3 is 17 residues long. The CDR3: CASSVTGTALSNTEAFF. CDR3 bases: TGTGCCAGCAGCGTGACCGGGACAGCGCTTTCAAACACTGAAGCTTTCTTT.

The V and J genes are TRBV3-1 (or the pseudogene TRBV3-2) and TRBJ1-2; no clear D gene. The V and J ends lost 7 bases and 1 base respectively, with 10 bases between them. Germline CDR1 and CDR2: LGHDT and YNNKEL (reference sequence). The CDR3 is made up of 13 amino acids. The CDR3 loop is CASMSRYNYGYTF. In DNA, the CDR3 is TGTGCCAGCATGTCGCGCTATAACTATGGCTACACCTTC.

This chain connects TRBV7-9 to TRBJ2-1; 7 bases are a match to TRBD1. Germline V CDR1 and CDR2: SEHNR, FQNEAQ (reference sequence). V lost 0 bases, J lost 12 bases, and 5 bases stayed unmatched. This CDR3 spans 13 amino acids. This CDR3 is CASSLATTGWQFF. Written as DNA, the CDR3 is TGTGCCAGCAGCTTAGCGACGACAGGGTGGCAGTTCTTC.

The chain has TRBV5-1 and TRBJ1-4, with D perhaps TRBD1 (5 bases). With 1 base removed from V and 5 bases from J, the gap between germline ends came to 12 bases. Germline CDR1 SGHRS, CDR2 YFSETQ. This CDR3 comprises 15 residues. CDR3 in DNA: TGCGCCAGCAGCTTGCAGGGCCTGCCCAATGAAAAACTGTTTTTT. It codes for CASSLQGLPNEKLFF. The variable domain in full, completed from reference TRBV5-1 and TRBJ1-4, reads KAGVTQTPRYLIKTRGQQVTLSCSPISGHRSVSWYQQTPGQGLQFLFEYFSETQRNKGNFPGRFSGRQFSNSRSEMNVSTLELGDSALYLCASSLQGLPNEKLFFGSGTQLSVL.

The chain recombines TRBV4-1 with TRBJ1-1, with D unresolved. V lost 1 base, J lost 1 base, and 10 bases lay in between. This CDR3 comprises 15 residues. Germline CDR1 reads MGHRA; CDR2 reads YSYEKL. The CDR3 DNA follows: TGCGCCAGCAGCCAAGGGGAGACGGAGAACACTGAAGCTTTCTTT. It codes for CASSQGETENTEAFF.

The chain employs TRBV6-5 and TRBJ2-3, with TRBD2 matching 7 bases. Germline values: CDR1 MNHEY, CDR2 SVGAGI. V shed 7 bases, J shed 0 bases, and the junction held 7 bases outside the gene matches. This CDR3 spans 15 amino acids. CDR3 region: CASMGLAASTDTQYF. In DNA, the CDR3 is TGTGCCAGCATGGGGCTAGCGGCTAGCACAGATACGCAGTATTTT.

CDR3 sequence: CASSRRQNTDTQYF. For the CDR3, the DNA is TGTGCCAGCAGCCGGAGACAGAACACAGATACGCAGTATTTT. This chain joins TRBV4-2 and TRBJ2-3, with TRBD1 as a possible D gene (5 bases). Trimming took 4 bases from V and 2 from J, leaving 10 bases between them. This CDR3 comprises 14 residues. The V gene's germline CDR1 is LGHNA and CDR2 YNFKEQ.

This chain connects TRBV19 to TRBJ2-1, with D possibly matching TRBD2 (5 bases). CDR3 length: 15 residues. Germline V gene lookup returns CDR1 LNHDA and CDR2 SQIVND (reference sequence). Trimming shortened V by 6 bases and J by 2 bases, and 14 bases separated the two germline ends. Here the CDR3 DNA reads TGTGCCAGTAGGCGAGGGAGCGACGCCTACAATGAGCAGTTCTTC. It specifies CASRRGSDAYNEQFF.

The chain's CDR3 is CASSLGRERQETQYF. DNA for the CDR3: TGTGCCAGCAGCTTAGGGCGGGAGCGCCAAGAGACCCAGTACTTC. This chain links TRBV7-9 with TRBJ2-5; TRBD2 matches 7 bases. V was clipped by 1 base and J by 1 base; unmatched bases: 3. This CDR3 spans 15 amino acids. CDR1 is SEHNR, CDR2 FQNEAQ, per germline (reference sequence). Full variable domain (outside the CDR3, taken from reference TRBV7-9 and TRBJ2-5): DTGVSQNPRHKITKRGQNVTFRCDPISEHNRLYWYRQTLGQGPEFLTYFQNEAQLEKSRLLSDRFSAERPKGSFSTLEIQRTEQGDSAMYLCASSLGRERQETQYFGPGTRLLVL.

The V gene is TRBV2, the J gene TRBJ1-6; D call uncertain. Trimming took 7 bases from V and 9 from J, leaving 10 bases between them. There are 12 residues in the CDR3. Germline CDR1 reads SNHLY; CDR2 reads FYNNEI. CDR3 amino acids: CASKSLSSPLHF. The CDR3 region has the DNA TGTGCCAGCAAGTCCTTGAGTTCACCCCTCCACTTT.

V gene TRBV19 combines with J gene TRBJ2-7; 10 nucleotides line up with TRBD1. In germline, CDR1 is LNHDA, CDR2 SQIVND (reference sequence). J lost 4 bases, V lost 2 bases, and 5 bases had no gene match. The CDR3 loop spans 15 amino acids. For the CDR3, the DNA is TGTGCCAGTAGTATACCCGGGACAGGGGTATACGAGCAGTACTTC. Protein sequence: CASSIPGTGVYEQYF.

The chain has TRBV9 and TRBJ1-5, with a tentative D call TRBD1 (6 bases). Trimming shortened V by 0 bases and J by 2 bases, and 15 bases separated the two germline ends. Germline V gives CDR1 SGDLS, CDR2 YYNGEE. CDR3 length equals 17 residues. DNA for the CDR3: TGTGCCAGCAGCGTAGACGACAGGAGTATACGCAATCAGCCCCAGCATTTT. Its translation is CASSVDDRSIRNQPQHF.

The chain has TRBV27 and TRBJ1-1; D is unresolved. Per germline, CDR1 MNHEY and CDR2 SMNVEV (reference sequence). The CDR3 is 13 amino acids. V was clipped by 6 bases and J by 5 bases, with 13 bases between them. The DNA of the CDR3 is TGTGCCAGCAGAAACCGGGCGGGAACTGAAGCTTTCTTT. It yields the protein CASRNRAGTEAFF.